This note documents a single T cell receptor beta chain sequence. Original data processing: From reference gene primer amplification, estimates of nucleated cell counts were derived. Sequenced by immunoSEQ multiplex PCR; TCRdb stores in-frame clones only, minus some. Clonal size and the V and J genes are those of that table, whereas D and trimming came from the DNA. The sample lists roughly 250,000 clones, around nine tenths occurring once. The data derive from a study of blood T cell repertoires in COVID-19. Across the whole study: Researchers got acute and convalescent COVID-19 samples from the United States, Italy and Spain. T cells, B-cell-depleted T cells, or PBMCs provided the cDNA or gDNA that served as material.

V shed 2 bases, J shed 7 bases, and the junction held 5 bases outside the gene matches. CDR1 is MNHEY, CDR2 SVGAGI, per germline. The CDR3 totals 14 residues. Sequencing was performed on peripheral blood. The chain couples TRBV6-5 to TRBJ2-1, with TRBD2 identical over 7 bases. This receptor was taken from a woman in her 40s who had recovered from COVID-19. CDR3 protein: CASSYTGTTNEQFF. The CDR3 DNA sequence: TGTGCCAGCAGTTACACCGGGACTACTAATGAGCAGTTCTTC.